This T cell receptor (beta chain) was captured by sequencing in a study of T cell responses to AZD1222 COVID-19 vaccine. Whole-study findings and limits: Repertoire sampling was restricted to post-peak T cell response timepoints. Targeting of unmutated variant regions was reportedly seen in nearly half of spike-specific TCRs. Most donors were white British and more were female, and clonal diversity was possibly underestimated.

The assay was immunoSEQ multiplex PCR, and TCRdb's table has in-frame clones only and misses some. The sample has 140,000 or so clones; 89% are singletons. V was shortened by 0 bases and J by 15 bases, with 12 bases between the two germline ends. CDR3 size: 13 residues. Germline V gene lookup returns CDR1 SEHNR and CDR2 FQNEAQ (reference sequence). Only one count was recorded for this clone. What it recognizes is unknown. This chain uses TRBV7-9 with TRBJ1-6; D not certain. Sample: peripheral blood, taken on day 0 of AZD1222 vaccination. The TCR originated in an adult in good health. The CDR3 reads CASSLAHTPGLHF. Here the CDR3 DNA reads TGTGCCAGCAGCTTAGCTCACACGCCGGGCCTCCACTTT. Full variable domain (outside the CDR3, taken from reference TRBV7-9 and TRBJ1-6): DTGVSQNPRHKITKRGQNVTFRCDPISEHNRLYWYRQTLGQGPEFLTYFQNEAQLEKSRLLSDRFSAERPKGSFSTLEIQRTEQGDSAMYLCASSLAHTPGLHFGNGTRLTVT.